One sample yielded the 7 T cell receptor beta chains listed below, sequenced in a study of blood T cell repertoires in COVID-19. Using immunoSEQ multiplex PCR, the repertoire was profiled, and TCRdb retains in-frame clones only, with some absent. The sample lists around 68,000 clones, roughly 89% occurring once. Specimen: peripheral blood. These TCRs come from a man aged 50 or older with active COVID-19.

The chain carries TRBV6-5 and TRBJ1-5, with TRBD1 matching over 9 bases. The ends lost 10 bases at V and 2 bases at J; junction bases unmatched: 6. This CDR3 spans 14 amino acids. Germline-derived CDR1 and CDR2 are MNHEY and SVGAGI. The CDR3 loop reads CATRTGVGNQPQHF. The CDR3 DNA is TGTGCCACTAGGACAGGGGTAGGCAATCAGCCCCAGCATTTT.

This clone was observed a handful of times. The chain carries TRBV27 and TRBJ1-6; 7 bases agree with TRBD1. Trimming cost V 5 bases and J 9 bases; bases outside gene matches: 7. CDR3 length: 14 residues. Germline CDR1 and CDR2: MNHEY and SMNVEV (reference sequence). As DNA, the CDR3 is TGTGCCAGCAGTCTAAGGGACAGTAGTTCACCCCTCCACTTT. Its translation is CASSLRDSSSPLHF.

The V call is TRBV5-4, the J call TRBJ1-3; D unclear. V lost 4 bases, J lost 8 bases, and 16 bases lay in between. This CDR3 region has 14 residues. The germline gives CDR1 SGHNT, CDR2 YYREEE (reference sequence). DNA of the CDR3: TGTGCCAGCAGCCCCGGCCTCTTACGGGACACCATATATTTT. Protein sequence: CASSPGLLRDTIYF.

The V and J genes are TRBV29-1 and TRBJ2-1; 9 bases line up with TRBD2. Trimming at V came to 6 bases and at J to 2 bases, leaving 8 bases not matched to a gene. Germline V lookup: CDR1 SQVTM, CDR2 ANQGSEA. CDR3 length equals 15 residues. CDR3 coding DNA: TGCAGCGTGCGGGATAGCGGGGGCGCCTACAATGAGCAGTTCTTC. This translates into CSVRDSGGAYNEQFF.

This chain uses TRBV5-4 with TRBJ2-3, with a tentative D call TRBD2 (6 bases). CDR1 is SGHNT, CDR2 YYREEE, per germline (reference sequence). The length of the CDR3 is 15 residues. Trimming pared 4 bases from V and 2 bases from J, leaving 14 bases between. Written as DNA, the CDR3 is TGTGCCAGCAGCGTGTACGGGGGACTCACAGATACGCAGTATTTT. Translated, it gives CASSVYGGLTDTQYF.

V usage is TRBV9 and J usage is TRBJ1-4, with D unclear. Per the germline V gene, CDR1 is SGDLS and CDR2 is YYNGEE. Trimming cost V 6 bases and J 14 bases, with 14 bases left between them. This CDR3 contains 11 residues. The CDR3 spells CASTRMSGLFF. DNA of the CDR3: TGTGCCAGCACTCGGATGAGCGGGCTGTTTTTT.

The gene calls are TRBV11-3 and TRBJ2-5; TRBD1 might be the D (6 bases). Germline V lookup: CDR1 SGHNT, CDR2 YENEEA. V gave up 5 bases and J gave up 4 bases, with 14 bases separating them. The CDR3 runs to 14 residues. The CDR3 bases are TGTGCCAGCAGCCGTACAGGGCCCCGAGAGACCCAGTACTTC. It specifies CASSRTGPRETQYF.